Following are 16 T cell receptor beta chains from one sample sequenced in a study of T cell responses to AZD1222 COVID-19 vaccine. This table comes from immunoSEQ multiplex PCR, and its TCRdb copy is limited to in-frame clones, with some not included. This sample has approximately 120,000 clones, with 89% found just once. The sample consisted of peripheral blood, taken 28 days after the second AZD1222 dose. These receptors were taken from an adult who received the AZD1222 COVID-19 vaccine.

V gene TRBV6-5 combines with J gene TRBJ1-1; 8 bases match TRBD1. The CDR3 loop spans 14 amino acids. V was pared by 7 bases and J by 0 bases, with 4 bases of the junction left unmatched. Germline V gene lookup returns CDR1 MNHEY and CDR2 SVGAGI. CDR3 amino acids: CASTKTGVNTEAFF. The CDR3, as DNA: TGTGCCAGCACCAAGACAGGGGTGAACACTGAAGCTTTCTTT.

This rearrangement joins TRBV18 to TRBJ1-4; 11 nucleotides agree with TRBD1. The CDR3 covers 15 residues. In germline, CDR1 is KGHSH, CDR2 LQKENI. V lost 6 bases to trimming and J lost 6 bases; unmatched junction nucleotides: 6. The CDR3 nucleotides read TGTGCCAGCTCTTTTGGACAGGGGGCCGATGAAAAACTGTTTTTT. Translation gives CASSFGQGADEKLFF. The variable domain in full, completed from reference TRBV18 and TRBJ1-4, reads NAGVMQNPRHLVRRRGQEARLRCSPMKGHSHVYWYRQLPEEGLKFMVYLQKENIIDESGMPKERFSAEFPKEGPSILRIQQVVRGDSAAYFCASSFGQGADEKLFFGSGTQLSVL.

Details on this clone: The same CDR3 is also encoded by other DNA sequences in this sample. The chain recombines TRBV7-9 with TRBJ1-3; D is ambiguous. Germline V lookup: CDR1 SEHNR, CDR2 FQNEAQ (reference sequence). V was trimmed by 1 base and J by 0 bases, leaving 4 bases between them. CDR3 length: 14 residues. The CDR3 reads CASSLGTSGNTIYF. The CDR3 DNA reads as TGTGCCAGCAGCTTAGGGACCTCTGGAAACACCATATATTTT.

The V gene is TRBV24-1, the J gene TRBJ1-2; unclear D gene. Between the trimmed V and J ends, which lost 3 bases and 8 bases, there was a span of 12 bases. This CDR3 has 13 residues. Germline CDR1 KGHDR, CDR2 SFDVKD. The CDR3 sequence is CATSDKEGRGYTF. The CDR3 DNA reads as TGTGCCACCAGTGATAAAGAGGGTCGCGGCTACACCTTC.

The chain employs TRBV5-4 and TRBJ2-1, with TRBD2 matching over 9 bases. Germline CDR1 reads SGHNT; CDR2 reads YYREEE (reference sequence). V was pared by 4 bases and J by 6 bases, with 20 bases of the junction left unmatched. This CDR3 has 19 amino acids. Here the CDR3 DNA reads TGTGCCAGCAGCGGGAGACAGGGAGTAGCGGGAGCTAAGGGCAATGAGCAGTTCTTC. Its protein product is CASSGRQGVAGAKGNEQFF.

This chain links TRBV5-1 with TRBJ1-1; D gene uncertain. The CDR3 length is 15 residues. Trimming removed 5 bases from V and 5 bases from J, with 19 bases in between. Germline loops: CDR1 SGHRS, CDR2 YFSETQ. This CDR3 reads CASRIWPREETEAFF. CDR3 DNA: TGCGCCAGCAGGATATGGCCAAGGGAAGAGACTGAAGCTTTCTTT.

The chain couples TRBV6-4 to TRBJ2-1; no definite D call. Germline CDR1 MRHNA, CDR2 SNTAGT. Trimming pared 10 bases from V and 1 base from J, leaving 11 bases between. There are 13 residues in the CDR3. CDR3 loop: CATRIISYNEQFF. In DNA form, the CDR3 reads TGTGCCACCAGGATAATATCCTACAATGAGCAGTTCTTC.

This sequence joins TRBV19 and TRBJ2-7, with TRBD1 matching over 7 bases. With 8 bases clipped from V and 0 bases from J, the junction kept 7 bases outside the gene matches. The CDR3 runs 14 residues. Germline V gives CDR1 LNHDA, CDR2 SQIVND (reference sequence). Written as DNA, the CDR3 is TGTGCCAGTCTTGACAGGGTGCTCTCCTACGAGCAGTACTTC. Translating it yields CASLDRVLSYEQYF.

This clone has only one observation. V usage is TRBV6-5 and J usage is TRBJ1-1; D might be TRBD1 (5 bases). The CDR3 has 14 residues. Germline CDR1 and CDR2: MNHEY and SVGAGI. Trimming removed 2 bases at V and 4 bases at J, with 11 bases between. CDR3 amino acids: CASSYLGGVTEAFF. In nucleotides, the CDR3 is TGTGCCAGCAGTTACCTGGGAGGGGTCACTGAAGCTTTCTTT.

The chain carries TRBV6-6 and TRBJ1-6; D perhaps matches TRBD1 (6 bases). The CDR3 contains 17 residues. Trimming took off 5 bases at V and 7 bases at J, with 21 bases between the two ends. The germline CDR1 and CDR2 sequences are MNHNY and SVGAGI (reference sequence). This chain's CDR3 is CASSPVPDRGANSPLHF. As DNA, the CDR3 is TGTGCCAGCAGTCCCGTCCCGGACAGAGGGGCCAATTCACCCCTCCACTTT.

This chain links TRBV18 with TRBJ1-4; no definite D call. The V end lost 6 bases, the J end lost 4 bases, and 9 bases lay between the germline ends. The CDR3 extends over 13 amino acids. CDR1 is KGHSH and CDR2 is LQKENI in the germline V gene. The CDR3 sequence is CASSVSDNEKLFF. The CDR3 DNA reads TGTGCCAGCTCGGTGTCAGATAATGAAAAACTGTTTTTT. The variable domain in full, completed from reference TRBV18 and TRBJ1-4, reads NAGVMQNPRHLVRRRGQEARLRCSPMKGHSHVYWYRQLPEEGLKFMVYLQKENIIDESGMPKERFSAEFPKEGPSILRIQQVVRGDSAAYFCASSVSDNEKLFFGSGTQLSVL.

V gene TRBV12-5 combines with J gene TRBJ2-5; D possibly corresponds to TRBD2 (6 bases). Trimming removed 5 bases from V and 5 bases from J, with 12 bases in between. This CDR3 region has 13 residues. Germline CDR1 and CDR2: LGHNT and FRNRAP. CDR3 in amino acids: CASGSGGRETQYF. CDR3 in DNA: TGTGCTAGTGGTAGCGGAGGGAGGGAGACCCAGTACTTC.

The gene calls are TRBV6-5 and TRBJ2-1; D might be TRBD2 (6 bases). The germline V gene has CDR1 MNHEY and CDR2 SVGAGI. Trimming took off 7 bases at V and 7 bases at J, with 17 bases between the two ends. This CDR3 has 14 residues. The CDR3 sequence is CASTPDGSWNEQFF. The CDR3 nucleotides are TGTGCCAGCACCCCCGACGGGAGCTGGAATGAGCAGTTCTTC.

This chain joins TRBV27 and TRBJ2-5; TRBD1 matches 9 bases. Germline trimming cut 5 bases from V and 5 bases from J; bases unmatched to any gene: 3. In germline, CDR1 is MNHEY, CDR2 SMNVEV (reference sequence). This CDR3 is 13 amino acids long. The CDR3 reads CASSTGGRETQYF. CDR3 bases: TGTGCCAGCAGTACAGGGGGCCGGGAGACCCAGTACTTC.

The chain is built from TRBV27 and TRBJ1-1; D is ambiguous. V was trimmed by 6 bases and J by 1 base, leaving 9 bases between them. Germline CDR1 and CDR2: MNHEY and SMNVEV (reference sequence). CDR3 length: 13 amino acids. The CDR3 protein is CASSPRPNTEAFF. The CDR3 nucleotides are TGTGCCAGCAGCCCAAGACCGAACACTGAAGCTTTCTTT.

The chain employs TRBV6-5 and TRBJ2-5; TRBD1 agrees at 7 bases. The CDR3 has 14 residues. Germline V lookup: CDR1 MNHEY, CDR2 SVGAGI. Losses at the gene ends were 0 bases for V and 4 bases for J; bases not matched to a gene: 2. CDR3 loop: CASSYSGGVETQYF. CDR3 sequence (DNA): TGTGCCAGCAGTTACTCAGGGGGCGTAGAGACCCAGTACTTC.